This TCR beta chain was sequenced for a study of blood T cell repertoires in COVID-19. At the level of the study: The United States, Italy and Spain provided the acute and convalescent COVID-19 samples. The cDNA or gDNA used as material had been derived from T cells, B-cell-depleted T cells, or PBMCs.

This CDR3 comprises 13 residues. V dropped 5 bases and J dropped 5 bases, with 13 bases sitting between them. Germline CDR1 reads SGHDT; CDR2 reads YYEEEE. Original processing notes: The assay estimated nucleated cells by amplifying reference gene primers. Some clones are missing from TCRdb's copy, which holds only in-frame ones; the method was immunoSEQ multiplex PCR. The V and J calls and the clone size are those of that table, but D and trimming were determined from the DNA. The sample has roughly 100,000 clones, around four fifths seen once; the top ten hold 3.5% to 5.5%. The sequenced material came from peripheral blood. This TCR was recovered from a human donor in a cohort sampled during active COVID-19. The genes are TRBV5-6 and TRBJ2-5; perhaps TRBD2 as D (6 bases). In DNA, the CDR3 is TGTGCCAGCAGACCCGGGACTTCGGAGACCCAGTACTTC. It codes for CASRPGTSETQYF.